This is a list of T cell receptor beta chains from one sample in a study of T-cell memory formation after mild COVID-19. Using its own MiXCR run on the 5' RACE reads, TCRdb lists one record per CDR3 protein. The sample carries about 240,000 distinct CDR3 sequences, 7.5% to 10% recorded once. The specimen was PBMCs or a T cell subset sorted from them (not recorded which). These receptors originate from a man in his late teens or twenties who had mild COVID-19 (a few samples of this study predate the infection). Cell type and time point are not known. Each CDR3 is given with its conserved first and last residue. The order of the fields is D gene, J gene, V gene, clone size, CDR3 DNA, CDR3 protein. The D gene is left open where the match is weak. Some rows have no size entry. The others give once, few or many, or a class for an expanded clone.

. | TRBJ2-5 | TRBV7-9 | . | TGTGCCAGCAGCTCCGTTAGGACACTTAGGGAGACCCAGTACTTC | CASSSVRTLRETQYF
. | TRBJ2-2 | TRBV15 | . | TGTGCCACCAGCAGAGATGGCCCGCGAGTTTTAGGGGAGCTGTTTTTT | CATSRDGPRVLGELFF
TRBD1 | TRBJ2-7 | TRBV2 | few | TGTGCCACCGGGACAGATAGCTACGAGCAGTACTTC | CATGTDSYEQYF
TRBD2 | TRBJ2-5 | TRBV7-8 | . | TGTGCCAGCAGCTTACGACTAGCGGGGACTCAGGAGACCCAGTACTTC | CASSLRLAGTQETQYF
. | TRBJ2-2 | TRBV7-2 | . | TGTGCCAGCAGCTTGCAGATTATGAACACCGGGGAGCTGTTTTTT | CASSLQIMNTGELFF
. | TRBJ2-2 | TRBV6-1 | few | TGTGCCAGCAGTGAGAGGGAAGGCGGGGAGCTGTTTTTT | CASSEREGGELFF
. | TRBJ1-2 | TRBV7-2 | . | TGTGCCAGCAGCTTAGTAGGAGGGGGGAACTATGGCTACACCTTC | CASSLVGGGNYGYTF
. | TRBJ2-1 | TRBV7-2 | few | TGTGCCAGCAGCTTAGGGCTGGGGGTAAGCTCCTACAATGAGCAGTTCTTC | CASSLGLGVSSYNEQFF
TRBD1 | TRBJ1-1 | TRBV5-6 | many | TGTGCCAGCAGCCGGGACAGCCGATTTGAAGCTTTCTTT | CASSRDSRFEAFF
. | TRBJ2-2 | TRBV5-4 | . | TGTGCCAGCAGCTTTCGGAGGGGCGTCGTTCCAAACACCGGGGAGCTGTTTTTT | CASSFRRGVVPNTGELFF
. | TRBJ1-2 | TRBV29-1 | few | TGCAGCGTTACCGGGACGGTCTATGGCTACACCTTC | CSVTGTVYGYTF
. | TRBJ2-6 | TRBV4-3 | few | TGCGCCAGCAGCCAAGTCCCCCCTCGATCCTCTGGGGCCAACGTCCTGACTTTC | CASSQVPPRSSGANVLTF
. | TRBJ1-6 | TRBV18 | few | TGTGCCAGCTCCCCGGGACCGTTTAGGGCACCCCTCCACTTT | CASSPGPFRAPLHF
TRBD2 | TRBJ2-7 | TRBV6-2/TRBV6-3 | . | TGTGCCAGCAGGCCCGGGACTAGCGGGAACTACGAGCAGTACTTC | CASRPGTSGNYEQYF
TRBD2 | TRBJ2-3 | TRBV7-2 | few | TGTGCCAGCAGCTACGGGGACTATCCAGATACGCAGTATTTT | CASSYGDYPDTQYF
TRBD2 | TRBJ2-3 | TRBV20-1 | . | TGCAGTGCTATGAGCCCTAGCGGGGGGCGCGATACGCAGTATTTT | CSAMSPSGGRDTQYF
TRBD1 | TRBJ2-2 | TRBV9 | many | TGTGCCAGCACCCCGAGGACAGGGGCCAACACCGGGGAGCTGTTTTTT | CASTPRTGANTGELFF
TRBD1 | TRBJ2-1 | TRBV6-1 | many | TGTGCCAGCAGACCGGGACAGGGGGACTACAATGAGCAGTTCTTC | CASRPGQGDYNEQFF
TRBD1 | TRBJ1-2 | TRBV12-3/TRBV12-4 | . | TGTGCCAGCAGACAGGGGTTGAATGGCTACACCTTC | CASRQGLNGYTF
. | TRBJ2-5 | TRBV5-5 | many | TGTGCCAGCAGCTCAAGGGGGCAAGAGACCCAGTACTTC | CASSSRGQETQYF
. | TRBJ1-6 | TRBV6-2/TRBV6-3 | . | TGTGCCAGCAGTTTCCAACAGGGAAGCTCCTATAATTCACCCCTCCACTTT | CASSFQQGSSYNSPLHF
TRBD1 | TRBJ2-3 | TRBV7-9 | . | TGTGCCACATCCGGGACAGGGAGTACAGATACGCAGTATTTT | CATSGTGSTDTQYF
. | TRBJ2-1 | TRBV7-7 | . | TGTGCCAGCAGCTTAGCCGGGGACCGCGCAGGGGAGCAGTTCTTC | CASSLAGDRAGEQFF
TRBD1 | TRBJ1-2 | TRBV27 | . | TGTGCCAGCAGTATGTCACCGGGACAGGGTTGGACCTTC | CASSMSPGQGWTF